One and the same sample provided the 8 T cell receptor beta chains below, sequenced in a study of CD8 T cells in Susac syndrome (dated by TCRdb to about 2019). The library relied on the immunoSEQ multiplex PCR assay. RNA was extracted using the RNeasy kit, and about 0.45 to 1 ug of the RNA was reverse transcribed with random hexamers. TCRdb reprocessing: public reads trimmed at Q25 with fastp, clones called with MiXCR, in-frame beta chains kept. Rows are combined by CDR3 protein, so each entry shows the most common genes and DNA. The sample data list 200,000 or so distinct CDR3 sequences, and approximately 94% of these were observed just once. Approximately 0.098% of the sample rests with the top ten. Sequencing used CD4+ T cells from PBMCs. Source of these receptors: a human donor with Susac syndrome.

The chain combines TRBV9 with TRBJ2-7; 9 nucleotides align to TRBD2. Germline-derived CDR1 and CDR2 are SGDLS and YYNGEE. With V trimmed by 0 bases and J by 4 bases, 5 bases remained unmatched. The CDR3 length is 15 residues. The CDR3 spells CASSVAGSGGYEQYF. The CDR3 DNA is TGTGCCAGCAGCGTAGCCGGAAGCGGGGGGTACGAGCAGTACTTC.

This chain joins TRBV5-1 and TRBJ2-1, with 9 bases identical to TRBD2. In germline, CDR1 is SGHRS, CDR2 YFSETQ. After removal of 4 bases from V and 6 bases from J, the junction contained 14 bases not matched to a gene. This CDR3 comprises 17 residues. CDR3 sequence reads: CASSPDPGTSRVNEQFF. CDR3 nucleotide sequence: TGCGCCAGCAGCCCAGACCCCGGGACTAGCAGGGTCAATGAGCAGTTCTTC.

The chain recombines TRBV7-3 with TRBJ2-3; TRBD1 agrees at 12 bases. The V segment lost 5 bases and the J segment 1 base; nucleotides outside the gene matches: 7. The CDR3 sequence is 17 residues long. The germline gives CDR1 SGHTA, CDR2 FQGTGA. CDR3 sequence reads: CASSRPGQGAGTDTQYF. CDR3 DNA sequence: TGTGCCAGCAGCCGCCCGGGACAGGGGGCTGGCACAGATACGCAGTATTTT. Using reference TRBV7-3 and TRBJ2-3 for the parts outside the CDR3, the full variable domain is GAGVSQTPSNKVTEKGKYVELRCDPISGHTALYWYRQSLGQGPEFLIYFQGTGAADDSGLPNDRFFAVRPEGSVSTLKIQRTERGDSAVYLCASSRPGQGAGTDTQYFGPGTRLTVL.

This chain links TRBV28 with TRBJ1-2, with no clear D. Germline V gives CDR1 MDHEN, CDR2 SYDVKM. The CDR3 has 16 amino acids. V lost 4 bases and J 6 bases, leaving 21 bases between the germline ends. DNA of the CDR3: TGTGCCAGCAGTTCACCCAATCCGGGATTCATCGATGGCTACACCTTC. It translates to CASSSPNPGFIDGYTF.

The genes are TRBV5-6 and TRBJ2-2; D is unresolved. Trimming cost V 2 bases and J 4 bases, with 3 bases left between them. CDR1 and CDR2 from the germline V gene are SGHDT and YYEEEE. The CDR3 totals 12 residues. As DNA, the CDR3 is TGTGCCAGCAGCTTACCCACCGGGGAGCTGTTTTTT. Translating it yields CASSLPTGELFF.

On this clonotype: The junction differs from germline at one of its ends, possibly a read error. This chain joins TRBV20-1 and TRBJ2-6; maybe TRBD1 (7 bases). CDR1 and CDR2 (germline): DFQATT, SNEGSKA (reference sequence). The CDR3 has 18 residues. The chain's CDR3 is CSASPQPLTGTGSNVLTF. The CDR3 DNA reads TGCAGTGCTAGTCCCCAACCCCTGACAGGGACTGGGTCCAACGTCCTGACTTTC.

In DNA, the CDR3 is TGCGCCAGCAGCCAATTGGACGGCGGGGAGCTGTTTTTT. It encodes CASSQLDGGELFF. The V gene is TRBV4-1, the J gene TRBJ2-2; no clear D. The V end lost 2 bases, the J end lost 7 bases, and 8 bases lay between the germline ends. The CDR3 has 13 residues. CDR1 is MGHRA, CDR2 YSYEKL, per germline.

The genes are TRBV7-6 and TRBJ2-2; a possible D gene is TRBD2 (6 bases). CDR1 and CDR2 from the germline V gene are SGHVS and FNYEAQ. This CDR3 region has 16 residues. Trimming cost V 3 bases and J 7 bases, with 18 bases left between them. This CDR3 is CASSFIPSDLGGELFF. The CDR3 bases are TGTGCCAGCAGCTTCATACCTAGCGATCTGGGCGGGGAGCTGTTTTTT.